Reported below is one T cell receptor beta chain. Its target is not known. The data stem from a study of PD-1 blockade in mismatch repair-deficient tumors. Across the study: Patients had approximately 12 mismatch repair-deficient cancer types, all previously treated and progressing.

Mismatch repair deficiency was confirmed in all patients, by PCR or immunohistochemistry. TCRs were sequenced from a few patients responding to pembrolizumab. The repertoire was sequenced with immunoSEQ multiplex PCR; TCRdb's copy has only in-frame clones and lacks some. The table lists just under 80,000 clones, about 82% of them singletons, with approximately 5.1% in the top ten. Germline lookup yields CDR1 WSHSY and CDR2 SAAADI. V lost 4 bases and J lost 8, with 23 bases in between. This CDR3 comprises 16 residues. Study-wide findings and caveats: After pembrolizumab, tumor-resident clones rose rapidly, then generally contracted before radiologic responses.

The chain is built from TRBV10-2 and TRBJ1-2, with D hard to call. The specimen was peripheral blood, collected 44 weeks after starting pembrolizumab. This clonotype was obtained from an adult with mismatch repair-deficient cancer. The CDR3 sequence: CASSGLGISGLQGYTF. CDR3 sequence (DNA): TGCGCCAGCAGTGGGCTCGGGATTTCGGGTCTACAGGGCTACACCTTC.